This TCR beta chain was identified in a study of control samples from healthy donors and cancer patients. Data came from immunoSEQ multiplex PCR; TCRdb stores just in-frame clones and leaves some out. This table holds some 90,000 clones, approximately 89% found once. What was sequenced was blood. The TCR was taken from a young woman in good health.

The CDR3 DNA is TGTGCCAGCAGCCCCGGGGTGGGTGATGGCTACACCTTC. This gives the protein CASSPGVGDGYTF. This chain uses TRBV14 with TRBJ1-2; D is undetermined. There are 13 residues in the CDR3. Germline V gene data show CDR1 as SGHDN and CDR2 as FVKESK. Deletions cut 4 bases from V and 6 bases from J, with 12 bases between.